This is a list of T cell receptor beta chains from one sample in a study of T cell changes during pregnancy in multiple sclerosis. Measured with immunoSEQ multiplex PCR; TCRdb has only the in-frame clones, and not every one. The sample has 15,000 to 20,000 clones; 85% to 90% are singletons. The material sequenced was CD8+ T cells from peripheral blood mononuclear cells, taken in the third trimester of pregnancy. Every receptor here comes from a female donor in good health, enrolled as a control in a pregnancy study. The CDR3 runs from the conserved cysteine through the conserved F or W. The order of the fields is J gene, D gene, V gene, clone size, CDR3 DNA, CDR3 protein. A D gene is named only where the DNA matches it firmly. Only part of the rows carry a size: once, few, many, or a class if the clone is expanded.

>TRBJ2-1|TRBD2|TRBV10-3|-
TGTGCCACCGGACTAGCGGGAGCTAATGAGCAGTTCTTC
CATGLAGANEQFF
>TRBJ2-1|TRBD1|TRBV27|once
TGTGCCAGCAGTCCCCGGGACAGGGGTTGGCTAGCCCAGTTCTTC
CASSPRDRGWLAQFF
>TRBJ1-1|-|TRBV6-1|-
TGTGCCAGCAGTGACAGGATGAACACTGAAGCTTTCTTT
CASSDRMNTEAFF
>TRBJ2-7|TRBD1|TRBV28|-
TGTGCCAGCAGCTTAGGACAGGGGGATATCTACGAGCAGTACTTC
CASSLGQGDIYEQYF
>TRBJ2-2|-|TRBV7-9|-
TGTGCCAGCAGCTTAGCAGATGGCGGGATCACCGGGGAGCTGTTTTTT
CASSLADGGITGELFF
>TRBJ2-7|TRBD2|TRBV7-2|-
TGTGCCAGCAGCTCAAATTTAGCGGGAAACTCCTACGAGCAGTACTTC
CASSSNLAGNSYEQYF
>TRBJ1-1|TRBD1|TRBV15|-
TGTGCCACCAGGGGGGTAGAGGGGGCTAATGGTGAAGCTTTCTTT
CATRGVEGANGEAFF
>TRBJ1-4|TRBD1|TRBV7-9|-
TGTGCCAGCAGCTTGGGGACAGGGGATAATGAAAAACTGTTTTTT
CASSLGTGDNEKLFF
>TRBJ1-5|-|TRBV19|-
TGTGCCAGTAGTATACCGGGTCAGCCCCAGCATTTT
CASSIPGQPQHF
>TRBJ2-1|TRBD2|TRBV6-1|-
TGTGCCAGCAGTGAAGAAGCGGGGGGGTACAATGAGCAGTTCTTC
CASSEEAGGYNEQFF
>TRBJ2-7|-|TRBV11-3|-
TGTGCCAGCAGCTTTACAGGGAGCAACGAGCAGTACTTC
CASSFTGSNEQYF
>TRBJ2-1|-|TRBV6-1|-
TGTGCCAGCAGAGAGTCTAATGAGCAGTTCTTC
CASRESNEQFF
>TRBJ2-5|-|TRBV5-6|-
TGTGCCAGCAGCCCGGGCGGGACGGTAGAGACCCAGTACTTC
CASSPGGTVETQYF
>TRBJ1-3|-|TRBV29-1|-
TGCAGCGCCCGGGGGGGGCAGGCTGGAAACACCATATATTTT
CSARGGQAGNTIYF
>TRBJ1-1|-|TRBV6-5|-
TGTGCCAGCAGCCGACTTCCAGCGGACACTGAAGCTTTCTTT
CASSRLPADTEAFF
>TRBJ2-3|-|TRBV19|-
TGTGCCAGTAGTTTCGCGAGTAGCACAGATACGCAGTATTTT
CASSFASSTDTQYF
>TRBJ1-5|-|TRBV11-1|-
TGTGCCAGCAGCTTAGGATCCACAGGGTTCAAGCCCCAGCATTTT
CASSLGSTGFKPQHF
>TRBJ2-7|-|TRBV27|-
TGTGCCAGCAGTTTCGGGACACCCTACGAGCAGTACTTC
CASSFGTPYEQYF
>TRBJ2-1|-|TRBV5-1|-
TGCGCCAGCAAGGACGGGAGCGGTTACAATGAGCAGTTCTTC
CASKDGSGYNEQFF
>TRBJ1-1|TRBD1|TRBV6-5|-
TGTGCCAGCACCGACTTACAGGGGAGAGACACTGAAGCTTTCTTT
CASTDLQGRDTEAFF
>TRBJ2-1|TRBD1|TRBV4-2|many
TGTGCCAGCAGCCCAGGACAGGTCTTCAATGAGCAGTTCTTC
CASSPGQVFNEQFF
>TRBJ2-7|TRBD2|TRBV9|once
TGTGCCAGCAGCGAGGGACTACAGGCCTACGAGCAGTACTTC
CASSEGLQAYEQYF
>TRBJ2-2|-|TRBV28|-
TGTGCCAGCAGTCCCAGCTGGGACTCCGGGGAGCTGTTTTTT
CASSPSWDSGELFF
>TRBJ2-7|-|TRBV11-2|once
TGTGCCAGCAGCGGGCTCCGGGACAAATACTCCTACGAGCAGTACTTC
CASSGLRDKYSYEQYF
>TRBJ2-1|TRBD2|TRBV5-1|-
TGCGCCAGCAGCGTGAGCGGGAGCACTGAGCAGTTCTTC
CASSVSGSTEQFF
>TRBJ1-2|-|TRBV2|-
TGTGCCAGCACTTCCCCGATGGACACCACTAACTATGGCTACACCTTC
CASTSPMDTTNYGYTF
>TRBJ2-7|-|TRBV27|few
TGTGCCAGCAGTCCAGGGGTTAAAGGGTGGAACGAGCAGTACTTC
CASSPGVKGWNEQYF
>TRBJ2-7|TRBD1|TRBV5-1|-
TGCGCCAGCAGTACCGGGACAGGGTCCTACGAGCAGTACTTC
CASSTGTGSYEQYF
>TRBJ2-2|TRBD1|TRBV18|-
TGTGCCAGCTCACCAGGGACAGGGAACAGGGAGCTGTTTTTT
CASSPGTGNRELFF
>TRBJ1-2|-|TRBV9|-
TGTGCCAGCAGCGTAGGGCAGGGGCATGGCTACACCTTC
CASSVGQGHGYTF
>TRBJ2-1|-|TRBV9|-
TGTGCCAGCAGCGGCAGCTCGGGCAATGAGCAGTTCTTC
CASSGSSGNEQFF
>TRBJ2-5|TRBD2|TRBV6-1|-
TGTGCCAGCAGTGACCACCGGACTAGCGGGGCGGAGACCCAGTACTTC
CASSDHRTSGAETQYF
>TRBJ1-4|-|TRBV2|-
TGTGCCAGCAGGGGGACACAAGCAACTAATGAAAAACTGTTTTTT
CASRGTQATNEKLFF
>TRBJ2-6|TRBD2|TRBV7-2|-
TGTGCCAGCTCCATTGTAGCGGGAGGGGTGGGGGCCAACGTCCTGACTTTC
CASSIVAGGVGANVLTF
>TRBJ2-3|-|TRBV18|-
TGTGCCAGCTCACCACCGGGGGCTGGAGATACGCAGTATTTT
CASSPPGAGDTQYF
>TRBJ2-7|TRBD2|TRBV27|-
TGTGCCAGCAGTTTATTGGGTAGCGGGGGCCCTAGGGAGCAGTACTTC
CASSLLGSGGPREQYF
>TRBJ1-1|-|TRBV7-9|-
TGTGCCAGCAGCGATCGGGGGGGCGCGGACACTGAAGCTTTCTTT
CASSDRGGADTEAFF
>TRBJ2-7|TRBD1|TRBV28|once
TGTGCCAGCGGCGCCGGGGACAGGGGTTGGGAGCAGTACTTC
CASGAGDRGWEQYF
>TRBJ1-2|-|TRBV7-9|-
TGTGCCAGCGAGCGCGGGGCGGTACCCTATGGCTACACCTTC
CASERGAVPYGYTF
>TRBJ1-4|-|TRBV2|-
TGTGCCAGCAGTGAAGGGACACCTGCAACTAATGAAAAACTGTTTTTT
CASSEGTPATNEKLFF
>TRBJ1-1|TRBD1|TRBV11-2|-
TGTGCCAGCAGCTTAGAAGCAGGGGGACACACTGAAGCTTTCTTT
CASSLEAGGHTEAFF
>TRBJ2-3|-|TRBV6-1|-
TGTGCCAGCAGCGCGGTTCTCCCTATGCCAGATACGCAGTATTTT
CASSAVLPMPDTQYF
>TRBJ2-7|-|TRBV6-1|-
TGTGCCAGCAGTGATCGAAGGGGGTCCTCCTACGAGCAGTACTTC
CASSDRRGSSYEQYF
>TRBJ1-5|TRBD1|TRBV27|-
TGTGCCAGCAGTCACAGGGGGCGTAGTCAGCCCCAGCATTTT
CASSHRGRSQPQHF
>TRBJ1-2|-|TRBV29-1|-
TGCAGCGTTTGGGGCCAAGGCGTACGGACCTATGGCTACACCTTC
CSVWGQGVRTYGYTF
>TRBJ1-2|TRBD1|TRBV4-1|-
TGCGCCAGCACGACAGGGGAGGCCTATGGCTACACCTTC
CASTTGEAYGYTF
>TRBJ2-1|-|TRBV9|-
TGTGCCAGCAGCATCCGTTTCCATGAGCAGTTCTTC
CASSIRFHEQFF
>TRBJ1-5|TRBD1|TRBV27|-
TGTGCCAGCAGCCGACAGGGGTCGGATCAGCCCCAGCATTTT
CASSRQGSDQPQHF
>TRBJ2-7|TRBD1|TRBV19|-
TGTGCCAGTAGTATGGGACAGGGGGCTTCCTACGAGCAGTACTTC
CASSMGQGASYEQYF
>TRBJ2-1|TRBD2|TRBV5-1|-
TGCGCCAGCAGCGCCCCTAGGAGCGGGAGGGCCTCAAATGAGCAGTTCTTC
CASSAPRSGRASNEQFF
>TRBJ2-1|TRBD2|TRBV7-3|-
TGTGCCAGCAGCTTCTCTCTAGCGGGACATTCCTACAATGAGCAGTTCTTC
CASSFSLAGHSYNEQFF
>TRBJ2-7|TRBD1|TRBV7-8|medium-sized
TGTGCCAGCAGCACCCCCGGACAGGGGCTCCCCTACGAGCAGTACTTC
CASSTPGQGLPYEQYF
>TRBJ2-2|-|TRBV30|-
TGTGCCTGGAGTGTACTAGAACCCGGGGAGCTGTTTTTT
CAWSVLEPGELFF